A selection of T cell receptor beta chains follows, all from one sample in a study of blood T cell repertoires in COVID-19. Measured with immunoSEQ multiplex PCR; TCRdb has only the in-frame clones, and not every one. The repertoire holds a few hundred thousand clones, around 83% seen once, with approximately 1.3% in the top ten. The sample consisted of peripheral blood. These receptors all stem from a woman aged 40 to 55 who had recovered from COVID-19. Both conserved end residues are part of each CDR3.

TRBV2 | CASSEAGHSETQYF
TRBV5-1 | CASSQTGIPEAFF
TRBV2 | CASGSGTYTLPLHF
TRBV7-2 | CASSFLREAAGELFF
TRBV5-1 | CASIGTGSATGELFF
TRBV4-3 | CASSQDLGQNTDTQYF
TRBV29-1 | CSASGLWISTDTQYF
TRBV9 | CASSDAPGTGGATGGELFF
TRBV6-5 | CASRGAGVYGYTF
TRBV19 | CASSISGGQLGNEQFF
TRBV11-2 | CASSLAGDGYNEQFF
TRBV4-3 | CASSQDLIDYGYTF
TRBV28 | CASSGGLYEQYF
TRBV5-1 | CASSPSGDLNYGYTF
TRBV2 | CASANEYEQYF
TRBV4-3 | CASSQDTDGIDNEQFF
TRBV6-2/TRBV6-3 | CASSYSGPSYEQYF
TRBV29-1 | CSVTGTGFYNEQFF
TRBV5-4 | CASSPDLTGGFEQYF
TRBV27 | CASSGLGTGESYEQYF
TRBV3-1/TRBV3-2 | CASSAKGGSGGETQYF
TRBV7-2 | CASSLVGVAGAQETQYF
TRBV6-5 | CASKGTATPGTEAFF
TRBV6-6 | CASSYPTGGGTEAFF
TRBV5-1 | CASSLTVAGAYTGELFF
TRBV7-2 | CASSWSSREKLFF
TRBV6-5 | CASYSPPNYGYTF
TRBV18 | CASSPPGLGSTEAFF
TRBV30 | CAWSVTGQGFYGYTF
TRBV28 | CASSGGVSQPQHF
TRBV5-1 | CASGGGNQETQYF
TRBV10-3 | CAISEMDRNTEAFF
TRBV4-3 | CASSQGWGQDEQFF
TRBV6-5 | CASSARLMGTEAFF
TRBV6-4 | CASSGREGEKLFF
TRBV5-1 | CASSPGQGFVETQYF
TRBV9 | CASSVDPEETQYF
TRBV24-1 | CATSDHRDTAYNEQFF
TRBV2 | CASSAEGSSTDTQYF
TRBV7-8 | CASSSGQGTDQPQHF
TRBV18 | CASSPLTNEKLFF
TRBV18 | CASSPNTGTDGYTF
TRBV18 | CASSPLEGGPSYNEQFF
TRBV5-5 | CASSRKSGGLDSPLHF
TRBV5-6 | CASSLGLGSTEAFF
TRBV28 | CASSWGQLVDNSPLHF
TRBV12-3/TRBV12-4 | CASSLSALEGYTF
TRBV5-1 | CASSPNPGGSTEAFF
TRBV19 | CASSRQISAFSYEQYF
TRBV6-5 | CASRRTADYGYTF
TRBV21-1 | CASRISGDRFLMETQYF
TRBV6-1 | CASSARVASGGYNEQFF
TRBV7-2 | CASSLAAEVENGYTF
TRBV19 | CASSIAGQGRTEQYF
TRBV5-1 | CASKDRGDTDTQYF
TRBV9 | CASSVDLQRGLAFF
TRBV5-1 | CASSLVADTQYF
TRBV18 | CASSPGTSGGKYNEQFF
TRBV4-2 | CASSPYQLGSPDTQYF
TRBV6-5 | CASSLPGATDTQYF